These 12 T cell receptor beta chains originate from one sample sequenced in a study of control samples from healthy donors and cancer patients. The method was immunoSEQ multiplex PCR; TCRdb's version includes in-frame clones alone and lacks a portion of them. This table holds more than 25,000 clones, approximately 94% found once. Sequencing used blood. These receptors all come from a man between 60 and 70 years old in good health.

This clone has a single count. V usage is TRBV4-3 and J usage is TRBJ2-1, with D unclear. Germline V lookup: CDR1 LGHNA, CDR2 YSLEER. The CDR3 loop spans 15 amino acids. The V end lost 3 bases, the J end lost 6 bases, and 15 bases lay between the germline ends. CDR3 in DNA: TGCGCCAGCAGCCACGTCGACCGAACCCTCAATGAGCAGTTCTTC. Its translation: CASSHVDRTLNEQFF.

The V gene is TRBV2, the J gene TRBJ2-1, with 9 bases lining up with TRBD2. This CDR3 comprises 14 residues. Germline CDR1 and CDR2: SNHLY and FYNNEI. V was pared by 7 bases and J by 10 bases, with 11 bases of the junction left unmatched. CDR3 coding DNA: TGTGCCAGCACCAGGGCTAGCGGGACCTTCGAGCAGTTCTTC. Its translation: CASTRASGTFEQFF.

The V and J genes are TRBV7-2 and TRBJ2-7, with D maybe TRBD1 (7 bases). This CDR3 spans 16 amino acids. Germline V lookup: CDR1 SGHTA, CDR2 FQGNSA. Trimming cost V 5 bases and J 6 bases, with 23 bases left between them. The CDR3 DNA sequence: TGTGCCAGCAGCCCCAGAGGGGGCGGGGCCCCCCCCGAGCAGTACTTC. Its translation is CASSPRGGGAPPEQYF.

This sequence joins TRBV7-2 and TRBJ2-7; TRBD2 aligns across 13 bases. CDR3 length: 14 amino acids. Germline loops: CDR1 SGHTA, CDR2 FQGNSA. Germline trimming cut 1 base from V and 8 bases from J; bases unmatched to any gene: 2. CDR3 protein: CASSLGTSGSKQYF. In DNA form, the CDR3 reads TGTGCCAGCAGCTTAGGGACTAGCGGGAGTAAGCAGTACTTC.

This clone appeared a single time. The CDR3 nucleotides are TGTGCCATCAGTGATGGCGGGGGGGTAGCCAAAAACATTCAGTACTTC. This codes for CAISDGGGVAKNIQYF. The genes are TRBV10-3 and TRBJ2-4, with 9 positions matching TRBD2. The germline V gene encodes CDR1 ENHRY and CDR2 SYGVKD. This CDR3 is built from 16 residues. Losses at the gene ends were 3 bases for V and 0 bases for J; bases not matched to a gene: 3.

In this sample, this clone is medium-sized. The chain is built from TRBV9 and TRBJ2-2, with unresolved D. V dropped 0 bases and J dropped 5 bases, with 8 bases sitting between them. The germline V gene has CDR1 SGDLS and CDR2 YYNGEE. The CDR3 has 14 amino acids. The CDR3 sequence is CASSVGAATGELFF. CDR3 nucleotides: TGTGCCAGCAGCGTAGGGGCGGCGACCGGGGAGCTGTTTTTT.

The chain combines TRBV4-3 with TRBJ1-4; TRBD1 agrees at 8 bases. The CDR3 loop spans 16 amino acids. Germline values: CDR1 LGHNA, CDR2 YSLEER. V lost 2 bases to trimming and J lost 8 bases; unmatched junction nucleotides: 10. This chain's CDR3 is CASSQFSQGAAEKLFF. For the CDR3, the DNA is TGCGCCAGCAGCCAATTCTCTCAGGGGGCGGCGGAAAAACTGTTTTTT.

This clone was seen a few times. Within the sample, other DNA sequences also encode this same CDR3. J is TRBJ2-7 and V is TRBV7-8; 7 nucleotides agree with TRBD1. The CDR3 consists of 14 residues. Trimming at V came to 1 base and at J to 2 bases, leaving 2 bases not matched to a gene. Germline assignment: CDR1 SGHVS and CDR2 FQNEAQ. The CDR3: CASSLVQGPYEQYF. CDR3 sequence (DNA): TGTGCCAGCAGCTTAGTACAGGGGCCCTACGAGCAGTACTTC.

V and J are TRBV5-5 and TRBJ1-3, with a weak D call TRBD1 (5 bases). CDR3 length equals 16 residues. Trimming cost V 6 bases and J 0 bases, with 16 bases left between them. Germline V gene data show CDR1 as SGHKS and CDR2 as YYEKEE (reference sequence). CDR3 sequence reads: CASTRQLGPSGNTIYF. The CDR3, as DNA: TGTGCCAGCACGAGACAGCTAGGTCCCTCTGGAAACACCATATATTTT.

The chain is built from TRBV9 and TRBJ1-5; D is unclear. Germline V lookup: CDR1 SGDLS, CDR2 YYNGEE. The V gene lost 0 bases and the J gene lost 3 bases, with 10 bases spanning the gap. This CDR3 has 15 residues. DNA of the CDR3: TGTGCCAGCAGCGTAGCTGACGGCTACAATCAGCCCCAGCATTTT. Its translation is CASSVADGYNQPQHF.

This sequence joins TRBV5-5 and TRBJ1-1, with no clear D. V lost 1 base to trimming and J lost 0 bases, with 10 bases between them. CDR3 length: 15 amino acids. CDR1 SGHKS and CDR2 YYEKEE come from the germline V gene (reference sequence). CDR3 residues: CASSLSHTMNTEAFF. CDR3 coding DNA: TGTGCCAGCAGCTTGAGTCACACAATGAACACTGAAGCTTTCTTT.

The chain carries TRBV7-3 and TRBJ2-2, with TRBD1 matching over 9 bases. Germline V lookup: CDR1 SGHTA, CDR2 FQGTGA. Germline trimming cut 3 bases from V and 5 bases from J; bases unmatched to any gene: 7. The CDR3 length is 16 residues. CDR3 amino acids: CASSFAGTGWTGELFF. In DNA, the CDR3 is TGTGCCAGCAGCTTCGCCGGGACAGGGTGGACCGGGGAGCTGTTTTTT.